The entry below gives a single TCR beta chain sequence along with its context. Its antigen is currently unknown. The sample comes from a study of T cell responses to AZD1222 COVID-19 vaccine. Study-wide findings and caveats: There were mostly white British donors and more females than males, and clonal diversity was possibly underestimated. The span of vaccine-associated CD4 TCRs extended across spike, with dominance at 160-218 and 743-854.

Timing groups of about 4 and about 12 weeks for second doses were pooled. The CDR3 is 14 amino acids. CDR1 MRHNA and CDR2 SNTAGT come from the germline V gene. V was clipped by 5 bases and J by 1 base, with 9 bases between them. Sequenced by immunoSEQ multiplex PCR; TCRdb stores in-frame clones only, minus some. The sample holds 73,000 or so clones, around 80% seen once. Specimen: peripheral blood, collected 28 days after the second AZD1222 dose. The sequence was collected from an adult who received the AZD1222 COVID-19 vaccine. The chain is built from TRBV6-4 and TRBJ2-1, with D possibly being TRBD2 (5 bases). The CDR3 bases are TGTGCCAGCAGTCCCGGACTTTCCTACAATGAGCAGTTCTTC. Translating it yields CASSPGLSYNEQFF.